These 30 T cell receptor beta chains originate from one sample sequenced in a study of vaccination and CD4 T cells after COVID-19. The study sequenced cultured CD4+ T cell DNA using the Oncomine TCR Beta short-read assay. Using its own MiXCR run on the PCR reads, TCRdb lists one record per CDR3 protein. The table records some 1,600 distinct CDR3 sequences, about 70% of them present only once. For these receptors, no antigen is known. Treatment: approximately nine-day PBMC culture with coronavirus spike peptide pools or control peptides (ViraFEST assay). Sequenced material: CD4+ T cells from blood, cultured in vitro, taken after SARS-CoV-2 vaccination. The receptors were gathered from a human donor who had recovered from COVID-19.

The chain has TRBV21-1 and TRBJ2-6. TRBV21-1 represents a pseudogene. The CDR3 covers 17 residues. This CDR3 is CASSKDPTCSGANVLTF. DNA for the CDR3: TGTGCCAGCAGCAAAGATCCGACTTGCTCTGGGGCCAACGTCCTGACTTTC.

CDR3 protein: CASTPQGLDKQPQHF. In nucleotides, the CDR3 is TGTGCCAGCACCCCCCAGGGGCTGGATAAGCAGCCCCAGCATTTT. The J gene is TRBJ1-5, the V gene TRBV27; the D gene is possibly TRBD1 (6 bases). From germline, CDR1 is MNHEY and CDR2 SMNVEV (reference sequence). The CDR3 sequence is 15 residues long. V was shortened by 7 bases and J by 7 bases, with 20 bases between the two germline ends.

The chain recombines TRBV4-1 with TRBJ2-5; D might be TRBD2 (6 bases). The CDR3 spans 13 residues. Trimming took 3 bases from V and 4 from J, leaving 9 bases between them. CDR1 is MGHRA and CDR2 is YSYEKL in the germline V gene. The CDR3 DNA is TGCGCCAGCAGCCACGACGGGAGAGAGACCCAGTACTTC. This gives the protein CASSHDGRETQYF.

V is TRBV7-8 and J is TRBJ2-7, with 10 bases fitting TRBD1. CDR1 is SGHVS and CDR2 is FQNEAQ in the germline V gene. J was trimmed by 0 bases and V by 5 bases; bases with no gene match: 4. The CDR3 totals 15 residues. The chain's CDR3 is CASSTGQGPSYEQYF. In DNA form, the CDR3 reads TGTGCCAGCAGCACGGGACAGGGGCCCTCCTACGAGCAGTACTTC.

The rearrangement uses TRBV7-8 and TRBJ1-1, with 8 bases identical to TRBD1. Per the germline V gene, CDR1 is SGHVS and CDR2 is FQNEAQ. The CDR3 runs 14 residues. Germline trimming cut 5 bases from V and 5 bases from J; bases unmatched to any gene: 7. The CDR3 region is CASSLDRVGTEAFF. The CDR3 DNA reads TGTGCCAGCAGCCTGGACAGGGTCGGTACTGAAGCTTTCTTT.

This chain links TRBV5-4 with TRBJ1-1; 8 bases are a match to TRBD1. CDR3 length: 15 residues. V shed 4 bases and J 1 base; nucleotides not matched to a gene: 6. CDR1 is SGHNT, CDR2 YYREEE, per germline (reference sequence). The CDR3 nucleotides read TGTGCCAGCAGCCCCAGGGGGCCAGGGAACACTGAAGCTTTCTTT. Protein product: CASSPRGPGNTEAFF.

The rearrangement links TRBV27 to TRBJ1-5, with a possible D match to TRBD1 (5 bases). V gave up 5 bases and J gave up 5 bases, with 22 bases separating them. Germline lookup yields CDR1 MNHEY and CDR2 SMNVEV (reference sequence). The CDR3 has 17 amino acids. The CDR3 loop reads CASSPFSFRVGHQPQHF. The DNA for the CDR3 is TGTGCCAGCAGTCCCTTTTCATTCAGGGTCGGGCATCAGCCCCAGCATTTT.

The chain links TRBV4-1 to TRBJ1-5; 7 nucleotides agree with TRBD1. This CDR3 contains 16 residues. Germline values: CDR1 MGHRA, CDR2 YSYEKL. V shed 0 bases and J 6 bases; nucleotides not matched to a gene: 8. The CDR3 nucleotides read TGCGCCAGCAGCCAAGATGGTACAGGGGTGGTTCAGCCCCAGCATTTT. Translated: CASSQDGTGVVQPQHF.

This chain joins TRBV27 and TRBJ2-2, with TRBD2 matching over 7 bases. CDR1 and CDR2 (germline): MNHEY, SMNVEV (reference sequence). CDR3 length: 15 amino acids. The junction had 6 bases not matched to a gene; V was cut back by 2 bases and J by 6 bases. CDR3 loop: CASSLVLGGAGELFF. CDR3 DNA: TGTGCCAGCAGTTTAGTTTTGGGAGGGGCCGGGGAGCTGTTTTTT.

The rearrangement uses TRBV20-1 and TRBJ1-1, with 7 bases aligning to TRBD1. Germline V gives CDR1 DFQATT, CDR2 SNEGSKA (reference sequence). This CDR3 spans 14 amino acids. The ends lost 3 bases at V and 4 bases at J; junction bases unmatched: 8. DNA for the CDR3: TGCAGTGCTAGGGGCCTCTCAGGGGGCACTGAAGCTTTCTTT. Encoded protein: CSARGLSGGTEAFF.

This rearrangement joins TRBV27 to TRBJ1-2; 7 bases are shared with TRBD1. Germline V gene lookup returns CDR1 MNHEY and CDR2 SMNVEV (reference sequence). Germline trimming cut 2 bases from V and 4 bases from J; bases unmatched to any gene: 4. The CDR3 contains 14 residues. The DNA for the CDR3 is TGTGCCAGCAGTTTAAACAGGGACAGCTATGGCTACACCTTC. It codes for CASSLNRDSYGYTF.

This clonotype appeared a few times. The V call is TRBV2, the J call TRBJ2-3; D is undetermined. Germline V lookup: CDR1 SNHLY, CDR2 FYNNEI. The CDR3 is 13 residues long. The V end lost 4 bases, the J end lost 2 bases, and 7 bases lay between the germline ends. CDR3 protein: CASSGPFTDTQYF. In DNA form, the CDR3 reads TGTGCCAGCAGTGGACCGTTCACAGATACGCAGTATTTT.

The V and J genes are TRBV20-1 and TRBJ1-1; D perhaps matches TRBD1 (5 bases). V gave up 0 bases and J gave up 5 bases, with 16 bases separating them. The CDR3 consists of 15 residues. Germline V lookup: CDR1 DFQATT, CDR2 SNEGSKA (reference sequence). The CDR3 sequence is CSARDLWQGGTEAFF. CDR3 DNA sequence: TGCAGTGCTAGAGATCTTTGGCAGGGCGGGACTGAAGCTTTCTTT.

V and J are TRBV7-9 and TRBJ1-5, with D unresolved. CDR3 length: 14 amino acids. Between the trimmed V and J ends, which lost 0 bases and 3 bases, there was a span of 6 bases. Looked up from germline, CDR1 is SEHNR and CDR2 is FQNEAQ (reference sequence). In DNA form, the CDR3 reads TGTGCCAGCAGCTTAGCGACGGCCAATCAGCCCCAGCATTTT. It encodes CASSLATANQPQHF.

The V gene is TRBV20-1, the J gene TRBJ2-5; D is ambiguous. V lost 1 base to trimming and J lost 2 bases, with 14 bases between them. The CDR3 covers 15 residues. CDR1 is DFQATT, CDR2 SNEGSKA, per germline (reference sequence). CDR3 in amino acids: CSARVRPNPQETQYF. Written as DNA, the CDR3 is TGCAGTGCTAGAGTGCGGCCCAACCCTCAAGAGACCCAGTACTTC.

This chain joins TRBV7-8 and TRBJ1-5; 11 bases map to TRBD1. CDR1 and CDR2 (germline): SGHVS, FQNEAQ. The CDR3 is 14 residues long. V gave up 5 bases and J gave up 6 bases; unmatched junction bases: 3. This CDR3 reads CASSLDRGPQPQHF. CDR3 nucleotide sequence: TGTGCCAGCAGCCTGGACAGGGGGCCTCAGCCCCAGCATTTT.

V is TRBV20-1 and J is TRBJ1-1; TRBD1 matches at 7 bases. Germline V lookup: CDR1 DFQATT, CDR2 SNEGSKA (reference sequence). This CDR3 region has 16 residues. V gave up 4 bases and J gave up 1 base; unmatched junction bases: 12. CDR3 residues: CSANPGGRHTNTEAFF. For the CDR3, the DNA is TGCAGTGCTAACCCAGGGGGAAGGCATACGAACACTGAAGCTTTCTTT.

As regards this clonotype: The junction does not match germline at one end; this may be a read error. This sequence joins TRBV14 and TRBJ1-2, with D uncertain. Germline CDR1 reads SGHDN; CDR2 reads FVKESK. The CDR3 has 14 amino acids. The CDR3 is CTSSQDRGGFGYTF. In DNA form, the CDR3 reads TGTACCAGCAGCCAAGATCGGGGAGGCTTTGGCTACACCTTC.

The chain has TRBV6-1 and TRBJ1-2; 7 bases align to TRBD1. There are 13 residues in the CDR3. From germline, CDR1 is MNHNS and CDR2 SASEGT. J lost 4 bases, V lost 5 bases, and 4 bases had no gene match. The CDR3 DNA sequence: TGTGCCAGCAGTCCGAGACAGGGCTATGGCTACACCTTC. It translates to CASSPRQGYGYTF.

V and J are TRBV15 and TRBJ1-6; the D gene is possibly TRBD1 (6 bases). This CDR3 is built from 14 residues. Germline V gene sequence: CDR1 LNHNV, CDR2 YYDKDF (reference sequence). The ends were cut back, 4 bases at V and 11 bases at J, with 15 bases in the middle. CDR3 amino acids: CATSTLLQGAPLHF. In DNA form, the CDR3 reads TGTGCCACCAGCACCCTCTTACAGGGTGCACCCCTCCACTTT.

This clonotype has just a few counts. The chain has TRBV19 and TRBJ1-5; D is possibly TRBD1 (5 bases). This CDR3 spans 15 amino acids. V was pared by 4 bases and J by 2 bases, with 12 bases between. CDR1 and CDR2 from the germline V gene are LNHDA and SQIVND (reference sequence). DNA of the CDR3: TGTGCCAGTAGTACCCAAGGCAGGGGCAATCAGCCCCAGCATTTT. Encoded protein: CASSTQGRGNQPQHF.

This clonotype appeared once. The J gene is TRBJ1-1, the V gene TRBV6-5; no reliable D call. V dropped 2 bases and J dropped 3 bases, with 7 bases sitting between them. Per germline, CDR1 MNHEY and CDR2 SVGAGI. The CDR3 is made up of 13 amino acids. CDR3 region: CASSYIGYTEAFF. The CDR3 DNA follows: TGTGCCAGCAGTTACATAGGATACACTGAAGCTTTCTTT.

The chain uses TRBV11-3 and TRBJ2-7; 13 bases match TRBD2. The CDR3 extends over 15 amino acids. Germline V CDR1 and CDR2: SGHNT, YENEEA. The junction had 7 bases not matched to a gene; V was cut back by 5 bases and J by 6 bases. The CDR3 nucleotides are TGTGCCAGCAGCCAAGGACTAGCGGGAGTTAGCGAGCAGTACTTC. Protein sequence: CASSQGLAGVSEQYF.

The chain joins TRBV19 to TRBJ2-5; 7 bases are a match to TRBD1. The germline V gene has CDR1 LNHDA and CDR2 SQIVND (reference sequence). The V gene end was trimmed by 3 bases and the J gene end by 5 bases; junction bases not matched to a gene: 6. The CDR3 is 14 amino acids. CDR3 nucleotides: TGTGCCAGTAGTATCGAGAGCAGGGGGGAGACCCAGTACTTC. It translates to CASSIESRGETQYF.

By share, this clonotype counts as hyperexpanded (1% or more). This chain joins TRBV7-8 and TRBJ1-2; 12 nucleotides line up with TRBD1. Germline assignment: CDR1 SGHVS and CDR2 FQNEAQ. The trim removed 4 bases at V and 2 bases at J, leaving 2 bases unmatched. The CDR3 loop spans 15 amino acids. This CDR3 reads CASSWDRGPNYGYTF. The CDR3 DNA sequence: TGTGCCAGCAGCTGGGACAGGGGGCCGAACTATGGCTACACCTTC.

This rearrangement joins TRBV20-1 to TRBJ2-3; D could derive from TRBD1 or TRBD2 (5 bases each). Germline values: CDR1 DFQATT, CDR2 SNEGSKA (reference sequence). The CDR3 contains 15 residues. V gave up 4 bases and J gave up 2 bases, with 16 bases separating them. The DNA of the CDR3 is TGCAGTGCTATCGGGACCGAAGACCCCACAGATACGCAGTATTTT. Translated: CSAIGTEDPTDTQYF.

This clonotype has only one observation. V and J are TRBV20-1 and TRBJ1-1; D is ambiguous. This CDR3 comprises 11 residues. V dropped 4 bases and J dropped 5 bases, with 8 bases sitting between them. Per germline, CDR1 DFQATT and CDR2 SNEGSKA (reference sequence). DNA for the CDR3: TGCAGTGCTACGGCAGCGACTGAAGCTTTCTTT. Translated, it gives CSATAATEAFF.

V and J are TRBV6-4 and TRBJ1-3, with TRBD1 matching over 9 bases. The CDR3 has 16 amino acids. Germline CDR1 and CDR2: MRHNA and SNTAGT. V lost 0 bases to trimming and J lost 0 bases; unmatched junction nucleotides: 0. DNA of the CDR3: TGTGCCAGCAGTGACTCGGACAGGGGCTCTGGAAACACCATATATTTT. It translates to CASSDSDRGSGNTIYF.

The chain has TRBV2 and TRBJ1-6; D possibly corresponds to TRBD1 (6 bases). The CDR3 is made up of 13 amino acids. Per germline, CDR1 SNHLY and CDR2 FYNNEI. Between the trimmed V and J ends, which lost 9 bases and 9 bases, there was a span of 15 bases. In DNA, the CDR3 is TGTGCCAGAAAAGACAGGCTTACTTCACCCCTCCACTTT. As protein: CARKDRLTSPLHF.

V is TRBV11-1 and J is TRBJ1-5; 8 bases are a match to TRBD1. Trimming cost V 5 bases and J 6 bases; bases outside gene matches: 3. This CDR3 has 13 residues. Looked up from germline, CDR1 is SGHAT and CDR2 is FQDESV (reference sequence). CDR3 sequence reads: CASSPGGRQPQHF. In DNA form, the CDR3 reads TGTGCCAGCAGCCCAGGGGGCCGTCAGCCCCAGCATTTT. The variable domain in full, completed from reference TRBV11-1 and TRBJ1-5, reads EAEVAQSPRYKITEKSQAVAFWCDPISGHATLYWYRQILGQGPELLVQFQDESVVDDSQLPKDRFSAERLKGVDSTLKIQPAELGDSAMYLCASSPGGRQPQHFGDGTRLSIL.